This T cell receptor beta chain was documented in a study of T cell changes during pregnancy in multiple sclerosis. Clones were read by immunoSEQ multiplex PCR, and TCRdb kept only the in-frame ones, dropping some. The profile covers about 24,000 clones, with 90% appearing a single time and 9.4% taken by the ten largest. The V gene lost 5 bases and the J gene lost 1 base, with 2 bases spanning the gap. CDR3 length equals 11 residues. CDR1 and CDR2 from the germline V gene are SEHNR and FQNEAQ (reference sequence). V gene TRBV7-9 combines with J gene TRBJ2-5, with no clear D. The receptor was derived from a female donor in good health, enrolled as a control in a pregnancy study. The sample consisted of CD8+ T cells from peripheral blood mononuclear cells, taken in the third trimester of pregnancy. The chain's CDR3 is CASSLQETQYF. In DNA form, the CDR3 reads TGTGCCAGCAGCCTCCAAGAGACCCAGTACTTC.